These 18 T cell receptor beta chains were sequenced from one sample in a study of regulatory T cells in long-lasting Graves disease. Specified time point: newly diagnosed GD, antithyroid drugs for less than 3 months. PBMCs provided the RNA from which the TCR library was made. According to the study, TCR beta libraries were built with iRepertoire HTBI primers and CDR3-region Arm-PCR. TCRdb fed the multiplex PCR reads into MiXCR, producing one record per CDR3 protein. The sample records 420,000 or so distinct CDR3 sequences, about a sixth being singletons. These data were also reused for a study on T cells in Graves' hyperthyroidism and ophthalmopathy.

Specimen: peripheral blood mononuclear cells (PBMCs), collected at new diagnosis, from a patient treated with antithyroid drugs. These receptors were taken from a woman aged 18-35 years with Graves disease.

Note on this clonotype: Being one base from a much bigger clone, this may be a read error. The rearrangement joins TRBV20-1 to TRBJ2-3, with TRBD2 as a possible D gene (6 bases). Germline V gene lookup returns CDR1 DFQATT and CDR2 SNEGSKA (reference sequence). There are 13 residues in the CDR3. CDR3 bases: TGCAGTGCTGTAGCGGACGTTACAGAGACGCAGTATTTT. Its protein is CSAVADVTETQYF.

This clonotype has a count of ten or more. The chain has TRBV2 and TRBJ1-1; 7 nucleotides agree with TRBD1. CDR1 SNHLY and CDR2 FYNNEI come from the germline V gene. V lost 6 bases and J lost 8; bases outside the gene matches: 12. The CDR3 loop spans 14 amino acids. CDR3 sequence (DNA): TGTGCCAGCAGGTCGAGAGGGGGCGTGATAGAAGCTTTCTTT. The encoded protein is CASRSRGGVIEAFF.

This clonotype was picked up many times. This sequence joins TRBV3-1 and TRBJ1-2; 12 positions agree with TRBD1. The CDR3 extends over 17 amino acids. V lost 9 bases, J lost 2 bases, and 13 bases stayed unmatched. CDR1 is LGHDT and CDR2 is YNNKEL in the germline V gene (reference sequence). As DNA, the CDR3 is TGTGCCAGTCGATTTGGGGACAGGGGGCGACTGAACTATGGCTACACCTTC. This gives the protein CASRFGDRGRLNYGYTF.

The gene calls are TRBV6-2 or TRBV6-3 and TRBJ2-1, with TRBD2 as a possible D gene (5 bases). V shed 2 bases and J shed 4 bases, with 9 bases lying between them. The CDR3 length is 14 residues. CDR1 and CDR2 from the germline V gene are MNHEY and SVGEGT. The CDR3 coding sequence is TGTGCCAGCAGTTACCTCGGACTTTACAATGAGCAGTTCTTC. It translates to CASSYLGLYNEQFF.

This clonotype came up many times. The chain carries TRBV3-1 and TRBJ2-2; D is unresolved. Trimming removed 2 bases from V and 3 bases from J, with 7 bases in between. CDR1 is LGHDT, CDR2 YNNKEL, per germline (reference sequence). The CDR3 contains 14 residues. CDR3 DNA: TGTGCCAGCAGCCAAAGCGATTACACCGGGGAGCTGTTTTTT. It yields the protein CASSQSDYTGELFF. The variable domain in full, with the rest retrieved from reference TRBV3-1 and TRBJ2-2, is DTAVSQTPKYLVTQMGNDKSIKCEQNLGHDTMYWYKQDSKKFLKIMFSYNNKELIINETVPNRFSPKSPDKAHLNLHINSLELGDSAVYFCASSQSDYTGELFFGEGSRLTVL.

This clonotype was picked up many times. This rearrangement joins TRBV7-3 to TRBJ2-7, with TRBD2 identical over 7 bases. The CDR3 is 15 residues long. The J segment lost 1 base and the V segment lost 2 bases, leaving 5 bases of the junction unmatched. Germline V gene sequence: CDR1 SGHTA, CDR2 FQGTGA. In DNA form, the CDR3 reads TGTGCCAGCAGCTTACGGGGGGACTTATCCTACGAGCAGTACTTC. It encodes CASSLRGDLSYEQYF.

This chain connects TRBV20-1 to TRBJ2-3, with no clear D. The germline V gene encodes CDR1 DFQATT and CDR2 SNEGSKA (reference sequence). The CDR3 has 13 residues. Trimming shortened V by 7 bases and J by 1 base, and 12 bases separated the two germline ends. CDR3 region: CSVSGVGTDTQYF. DNA for the CDR3: TGCAGTGTGTCAGGAGTGGGCACAGATACGCAGTATTTT.

The table lists this clonotype with many counts. V usage is TRBV7-2 and J usage is TRBJ2-5; D might be TRBD2 (6 bases). Trimming stripped 5 bases from V and 2 bases from J, with 9 bases between. Germline V CDR1 and CDR2: SGHTA, FQGNSA. This CDR3 is built from 13 residues. In nucleotides, the CDR3 is TGTGCCAGCAGCCCGACTAGTCAAGAGACCCAGTACTTC. Its translation: CASSPTSQETQYF.

This clonotype was counted at least ten times. The V call is TRBV7-2, the J call TRBJ2-1, with D possibly TRBD2 on 6 matching bases. CDR1 and CDR2 (germline): SGHTA, FQGNSA. This CDR3 comprises 15 residues. Trimming stripped 5 bases from V and 0 bases from J, with 11 bases between. CDR3 in amino acids: CASSRSGSSYNEQFF. Here the CDR3 DNA reads TGTGCCAGCAGCCGTAGCGGAAGCTCCTACAATGAGCAGTTCTTC.

This clonotype was picked up many times. The chain is built from TRBV11-2 and TRBJ2-3, with TRBD2 as a possible D gene (6 bases). In germline, CDR1 is SGHAT, CDR2 FQNNGV. This CDR3 comprises 16 residues. V lost 7 bases and J lost 2, with 19 bases in between. The CDR3 region is CASTPLIRENTDTQYF. The CDR3 DNA reads as TGTGCCAGCACCCCCTTAATACGGGAGAACACAGATACGCAGTATTTT.

J is TRBJ1-2 and V is TRBV20-1, with 7 bases fitting TRBD1. The CDR3 consists of 15 residues. Losses at the gene ends were 3 bases for V and 2 bases for J; bases not matched to a gene: 9. Looked up from germline, CDR1 is DFQATT and CDR2 is SNEGSKA (reference sequence). DNA for the CDR3: TGCAGTGCTAGCATGAGGGACAGACCGAACTATGGCTACACCTTC. Protein: CSASMRDRPNYGYTF.

This clonotype has at least ten counts. The V and J genes are TRBV4-2 and TRBJ1-1; TRBD1 might be the D (5 bases). This CDR3 comprises 13 residues. CDR1 and CDR2 from the germline V gene are LGHNA and YNFKEQ. V lost 3 bases and J lost 1, with 6 bases in between. The CDR3 region is CASSHDRNTEAFF. The CDR3 coding sequence is TGTGCCAGCAGCCACGACAGGAACACTGAAGCTTTCTTT.

This clonotype was detected many times. The J gene is TRBJ2-1, the V gene TRBV29-1, with TRBD1 matching over 7 bases. Looked up from germline, CDR1 is SQVTM and CDR2 is ANQGSEA. The length of the CDR3 is 12 residues. Losses at the gene ends were 5 bases for V and 6 bases for J; bases not matched to a gene: 4. This CDR3 is CSVYPGGNEQFF. The CDR3 coding sequence is TGCAGCGTTTATCCAGGGGGCAATGAGCAGTTCTTC.

The sample holds many counts of this clonotype. CDR3 amino acids: CASSSPISGTTDTQYF. The CDR3 DNA sequence: TGTGCCAGCAGTTCCCCAATTAGCGGCACCACAGATACGCAGTATTTT. The chain carries TRBV6-5 and TRBJ2-3, with D perhaps matching TRBD2 (6 bases). This CDR3 region has 16 residues. V lost 4 bases to trimming and J lost 2 bases, with 16 bases between them. In germline, CDR1 is MNHEY, CDR2 SVGAGI.

This clonotype was observed at least ten times. The V call is TRBV20-1, the J call TRBJ2-3; either TRBD1 or TRBD2 may supply D (6 bases each). Trimming took off 6 bases at V and 0 bases at J, with 19 bases between the two ends. CDR1 and CDR2 (germline): DFQATT, SNEGSKA (reference sequence). CDR3 length: 16 residues. The CDR3 coding sequence is TGCAGTGCACCTCGCAGACTAGGGGGTAGCACAGATACGCAGTATTTT. Protein product: CSAPRRLGGSTDTQYF.

The V gene is TRBV5-1, the J gene TRBJ2-7; a possible D gene is TRBD2 (6 bases). The CDR3 loop spans 14 amino acids. From germline, CDR1 is SGHRS and CDR2 YFSETQ. Trimming took 1 base from V and 0 from J, leaving 8 bases between them. The CDR3 coding sequence is TGCGCCAGCAGCTTGACGGAGGGCTCCTACGAGCAGTACTTC. Its protein is CASSLTEGSYEQYF.

This clonotype was found a few times. The chain has TRBV7-2 and TRBJ1-2, with D maybe TRBD1 (6 bases). Germline V gene sequence: CDR1 SGHTA, CDR2 FQGNSA. There are 16 residues in the CDR3. Trimming left V 5 bases short and J 3 bases short, with 19 bases between. The CDR3 here is CASSKVTGITYYGYTF. CDR3 DNA: TGTGCCAGCAGCAAAGTAACAGGGATAACCTACTATGGCTACACCTTC.

V is TRBV11-2 and J is TRBJ2-1; TRBD2 matches at 10 bases. The CDR3 length is 17 residues. The germline CDR1 and CDR2 sequences are SGHAT and FQNNGV. V lost 5 bases, J lost 4 bases, and 11 bases stayed unmatched. CDR3: CASSARASGRTYNEQFF. CDR3 nucleotide sequence: TGTGCCAGCAGCGCGAGGGCTAGCGGGAGAACTTACAATGAGCAGTTCTTC.